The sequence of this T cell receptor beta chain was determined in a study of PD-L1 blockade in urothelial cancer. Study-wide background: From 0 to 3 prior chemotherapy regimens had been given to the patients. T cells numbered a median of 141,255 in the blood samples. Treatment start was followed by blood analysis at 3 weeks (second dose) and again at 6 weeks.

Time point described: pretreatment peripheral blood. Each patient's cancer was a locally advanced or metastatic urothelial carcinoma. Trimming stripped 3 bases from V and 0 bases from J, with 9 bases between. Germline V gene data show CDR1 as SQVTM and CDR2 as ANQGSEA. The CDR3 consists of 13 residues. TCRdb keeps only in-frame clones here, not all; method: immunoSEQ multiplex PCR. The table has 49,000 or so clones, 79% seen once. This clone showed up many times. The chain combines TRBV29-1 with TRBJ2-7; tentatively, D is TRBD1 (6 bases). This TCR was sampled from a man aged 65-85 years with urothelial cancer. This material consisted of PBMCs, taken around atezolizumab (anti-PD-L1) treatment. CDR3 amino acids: CSVDPTGSYEQYF. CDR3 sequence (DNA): TGCAGCGTTGACCCGACAGGCTCCTACGAGCAGTACTTC.